Detailed here is one TCR beta chain. The CDR3 is made up of 16 amino acids. CDR1 is SGHDT, CDR2 YYEEEE, per germline. V lost 4 bases, J lost 4 bases, and 10 bases stayed unmatched. The entry originates in a study of CD8+ T cells in alopecia areata. Sequencing templates came from extracted RNA that was reverse transcribed into cDNA. Repertoires were generated with immunoSEQ multiplex PCR, while TCRdb's copy carries only in-frame clones and drops some. The sample consists of about 250,000 clones, roughly 63% of them appearing once. The treatment here: oral pan-JAK inhibitor, 5-10 mg twice daily. Sequencing used CD4+ T cells sorted from blood, obtained between weeks 51 and 54, from a patient treated with tofacitinib. The sequence was obtained from a human donor with alopecia areata. This chain connects TRBV5-6 to TRBJ1-5; 8 nucleotides match TRBD1. CDR3 sequence: CASSAARTGFNQPQHF. As DNA, the CDR3 is TGTGCCAGCAGCGCAGCTAGGACAGGGTTTAATCAGCCCCAGCATTTT.